A single TCR beta chain is shown here with its context. The data derive from a study of cytomegalovirus exposure and HLA in healthy donors. Profiling relied on immunoSEQ multiplex PCR, and the TCRdb table lists in-frame clones only, not all of them. The data show 100,000 to 150,000 clones, approximately 90% seen once. The germline V gene encodes CDR1 MNHEY and CDR2 SVGAGI. Trimming pared 6 bases from V and 6 bases from J, leaving 14 bases between. The CDR3 is made up of 13 amino acids. The sequenced sample consisted of PBMCs. The source of this sequence is a woman aged 18-30 years in good health and CMV-seronegative. The rearrangement joins TRBV6-5 to TRBJ1-2; D might be TRBD1 (6 bases). The CDR3 spells CASSHGGGDGYTF. In nucleotides, the CDR3 is TGTGCCAGCAGCCACGGGGGGGGCGATGGCTACACCTTC.